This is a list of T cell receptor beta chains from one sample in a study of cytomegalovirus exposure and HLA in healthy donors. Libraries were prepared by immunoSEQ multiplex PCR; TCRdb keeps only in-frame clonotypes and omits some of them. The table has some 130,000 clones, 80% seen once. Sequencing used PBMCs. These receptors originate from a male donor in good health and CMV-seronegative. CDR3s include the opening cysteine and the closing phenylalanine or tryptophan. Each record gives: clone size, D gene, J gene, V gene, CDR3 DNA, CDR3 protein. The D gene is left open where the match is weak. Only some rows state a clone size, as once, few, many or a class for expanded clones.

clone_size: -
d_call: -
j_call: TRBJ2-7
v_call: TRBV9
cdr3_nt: TGTGCCAGCAGCTCCGGGGTATCGTACGAGCAGTACTTC
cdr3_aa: CASSSGVSYEQYF

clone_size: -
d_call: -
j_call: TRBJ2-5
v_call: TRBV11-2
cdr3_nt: TGTGCCAGCAGCTTAGAATATTCGGGGGAGACCCAGTACTTC
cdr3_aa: CASSLEYSGETQYF

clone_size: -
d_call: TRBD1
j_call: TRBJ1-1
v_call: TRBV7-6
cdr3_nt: TGTGCCAGCAGCTCACCCGTACTACAGGGGCGGGCTGAAGCTTTCTTT
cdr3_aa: CASSSPVLQGRAEAFF

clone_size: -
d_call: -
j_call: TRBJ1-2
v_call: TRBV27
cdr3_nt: TGTGCCAGCACCCAGAGGGTTGGGTCTGGCTACACCTTC
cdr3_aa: CASTQRVGSGYTF

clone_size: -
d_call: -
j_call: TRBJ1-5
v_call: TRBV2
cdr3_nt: TGTGCCAGCAACCACAAGAAGGGGAGGGATCAGCCCCAGCATTTT
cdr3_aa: CASNHKKGRDQPQHF

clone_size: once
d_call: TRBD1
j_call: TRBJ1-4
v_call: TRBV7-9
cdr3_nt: TGTTCCAGCCGTGACAGGGGAGATGAAAAACTGTTTTTT
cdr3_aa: CSSRDRGDEKLFF

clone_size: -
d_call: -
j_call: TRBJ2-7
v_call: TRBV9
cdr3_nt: TGTGCCAGCAGCGTAGAAGGTCGGGGCGAGCAGTACTTC
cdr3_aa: CASSVEGRGEQYF

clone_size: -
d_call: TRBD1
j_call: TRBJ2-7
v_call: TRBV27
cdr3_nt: TGTGCCAGCAGTGCCGGGACAGGGTGGAGCTCCTACGAGCAGTACTTC
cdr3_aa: CASSAGTGWSSYEQYF

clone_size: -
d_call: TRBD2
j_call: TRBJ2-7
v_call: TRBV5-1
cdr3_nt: TGCGCCAGCAGCCGCGGGACTAGCGGGAGCTCCTACGAGCAGTACTTC
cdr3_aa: CASSRGTSGSSYEQYF

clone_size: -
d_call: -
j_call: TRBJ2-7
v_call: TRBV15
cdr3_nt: TGTGCCACCAGCAGAGATCCCAGGGTCTCCGAGCAGTACTTC
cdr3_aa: CATSRDPRVSEQYF

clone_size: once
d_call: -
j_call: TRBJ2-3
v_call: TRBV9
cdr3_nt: TGTGCCAGCAGCGTAGCTAAGGGCGGAGGCCAGTATTTT
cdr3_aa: CASSVAKGGGQYF

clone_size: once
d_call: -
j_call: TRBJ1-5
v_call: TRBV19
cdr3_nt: TGTGCCAGTGGTCACTTTGGGAGTAACCAGGGGCATCAGCCCCAGCATTTT
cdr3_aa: CASGHFGSNQGHQPQHF

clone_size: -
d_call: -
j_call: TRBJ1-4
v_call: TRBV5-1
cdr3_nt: TGCGCCAGCAGCGAGGCGAGACCAGGACTCGAAAAACTGTTTTTT
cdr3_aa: CASSEARPGLEKLFF

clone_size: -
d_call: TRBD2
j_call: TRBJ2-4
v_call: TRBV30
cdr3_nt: TGTGCCTGGAGTGTACTAGCGGGAGTCGCCAAAAACATTCAGTACTTC
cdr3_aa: CAWSVLAGVAKNIQYF

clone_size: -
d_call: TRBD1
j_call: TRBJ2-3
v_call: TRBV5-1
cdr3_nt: TGCGCCAGCAGCCAACGGGACAGGGGGCGCTTAACAGATACGCAGTATTTT
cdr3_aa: CASSQRDRGRLTDTQYF

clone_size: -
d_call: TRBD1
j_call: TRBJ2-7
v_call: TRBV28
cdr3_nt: TGTGCCAGCAGTTTCCCGGGACAGGGGGCTTCGGCTTACGAGCAGTACTTC
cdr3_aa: CASSFPGQGASAYEQYF

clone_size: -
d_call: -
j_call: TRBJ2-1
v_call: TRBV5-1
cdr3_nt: TGCGCCAGCAGCAGTACAGCCCCTCACAATGAGCAGTTCTTC
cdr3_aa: CASSSTAPHNEQFF